Sequencing of this T cell receptor (beta chain) was carried out in a study of blood T cell repertoires in COVID-19. The overall study: Sources were T cells, B-cell-depleted T cells, or PBMCs; the material itself was cDNA or gDNA.

Per the study methods: How many nucleated cells were present was estimated from reference gene primer amplification. The repertoire was sequenced with immunoSEQ multiplex PCR; TCRdb's copy has only in-frame clones and lacks some. The V and J calls and clone size come from that table; D and trimming were worked out from the DNA. This sample has around 78,000 clones; 88% occur once, and the top ten carry under 55%. Deletions cut 8 bases from V and 7 bases from J, with 14 bases between. Germline-derived CDR1 and CDR2 are SNHLY and FYNNEI. This CDR3 has 12 residues. This clonotype was obtained from a human donor in a cohort sampled during active COVID-19. This rearrangement joins TRBV2 to TRBJ1-2; no firm D call. The specimen sequenced was peripheral blood. DNA of the CDR3: TGTGCCAGCTGGGGAGGGAATTCTGGCTACACCTTC. It encodes CASWGGNSGYTF.